A selection of T cell receptor beta chains follows, all from one sample in a study of control samples from healthy donors and cancer patients. The assay was immunoSEQ multiplex PCR, and TCRdb's table has in-frame clones only and misses some. Of 150,000 or so clones detected, over 80% appear once; the ten largest clones hold 2.1%. Material for sequencing was blood. The receptor source for this set is a woman aged 45-65 years in good health. Both conserved end residues are part of each CDR3. D genes are given only for firm matches. The listing skips clone size in some rows; elsewhere it reads once, few, many or a size class.

CDR3 protein,CDR3 DNA,V gene,clone size,J gene,D gene
CASSLVEVTGNTIYF,TGTGCCAGCAGCTTAGTAGAGGTGACTGGAAACACCATATATTTT,TRBV7-9,once,TRBJ1-3,.
CASSLVPGTTGNTIYF,TGTGCCAGCAGCCTTGTCCCGGGGACTACTGGAAACACCATATATTTT,TRBV3-1/TRBV3-2,.,TRBJ1-3,.
CASSVHRGGETQYF,TGTGCCAGCAGCGTGCACAGGGGAGGGGAGACCCAGTACTTC,TRBV5-8,.,TRBJ2-5,.
CASSRATGGNGYTF,TGTGCCAGCAGTAGAGCAACAGGAGGGAATGGCTACACCTTC,TRBV13,.,TRBJ1-2,.
CASSSLAQGGPNTEAFF,TGTGCCAGCAGCTCTCTCGCACAAGGGGGCCCGAACACTGAAGCTTTCTTT,TRBV7-9,.,TRBJ1-1,TRBD1
CATSRDLEPQEFF,TGTGCCACCAGCAGAGATTTGGAACCTCAGGAGTTCTTT,TRBV15,.,TRBJ1-1,.
CASGSYRVDEQFF,TGTGCTAGTGGTTCCTACAGGGTGGATGAGCAGTTCTTC,TRBV12-5,.,TRBJ2-1,.
CASSYPTEAFF,TGTGCCAGCAGTTACCCCACTGAAGCTTTCTTT,TRBV5-5,.,TRBJ1-1,.
CASMEAGGAYEQYF,TGTGCCAGTATGGAAGCGGGGGGTGCCTACGAGCAGTACTTC,TRBV19,.,TRBJ2-7,TRBD2
CASSGGAGGQSYNEQFF,TGCGCCAGCAGTGGCGGGGCGGGGGGCCAATCCTACAATGAGCAGTTCTTC,TRBV10-1,.,TRBJ2-1,TRBD2
CASSDWARGYTF,TGTGCCAGCAGTGATTGGGCGCGGGGCTACACCTTC,TRBV25-1,.,TRBJ1-2,.
CASLRGSSGEQYF,TGTGCCAGTCTAAGGGGATCATCGGGGGAGCAGTACTTC,TRBV28,.,TRBJ2-7,.
CASSESAGGCTF,TGTGCCAGCAGTGAATCGGCGGGTGGCTGCACCTTC,TRBV25-1,once,TRBJ1-2,.
CASSATALNTEAFF,TGTGCCAGCAGCGCGACAGCTTTGAACACTGAAGCTTTCTTT,TRBV2,.,TRBJ1-1,.
CAWKARSSYEQYF,TGTGCCTGGAAGGCAAGGAGCTCCTACGAGCAGTACTTC,TRBV30,.,TRBJ2-7,.
CASSSGSYLNTGELFF,TGTGCCAGCAGTTCCGGATCATACCTGAACACCGGGGAGCTGTTTTTT,TRBV6-5,.,TRBJ2-2,.
CATTVQGTDYGYTF,TGTGCCACCACAGTGCAGGGGACGGACTATGGCTACACCTTC,TRBV6-5,.,TRBJ1-2,.
CASSPRDRGHNEQFF,TGTGCCAGCAGCCCCCGGGACAGGGGGCACAATGAGCAGTTCTTC,TRBV7-9,.,TRBJ2-1,TRBD1
CASDWGPGANVLTF,TGTGCCAGCGATTGGGGGCCTGGGGCCAACGTCCTGACTTTC,TRBV11-3,.,TRBJ2-6,.
CASSSGLAYYSYNEQFF,TGTGCCAGCAGCTCGGGGCTAGCGTACTATTCCTACAATGAGCAGTTCTTC,TRBV5-8,.,TRBJ2-1,.
CASRRTGPGFANYGYTF,TGTGCCAGCAGGAGAACAGGGCCAGGGTTCGCTAACTATGGCTACACCTTC,TRBV27,.,TRBJ1-2,.
CASNGQGIEAFF,TGTGCCAGCAATGGACAGGGGATTGAAGCTTTCTTT,TRBV6-5,.,TRBJ1-1,TRBD1
CASSFPDRNYGYTF,TGTGCCAGCAGTTTTCCGGACAGGAACTATGGCTACACCTTC,TRBV28,.,TRBJ1-2,TRBD1
CASSQWDRDEYYGYTF,TGTGCCAGCAGCCAATGGGACAGGGATGAGTACTATGGCTACACCTTC,TRBV16,.,TRBJ1-2,TRBD1
CASNPYPGRDTEAFF,TGCGCCAGCAACCCATACCCGGGTAGGGACACTGAAGCTTTCTTT,TRBV5-1,.,TRBJ1-1,.
CASSRGVKQPQHF,TGTGCCAGCAGCCGGGGGGTGAAGCAGCCCCAGCATTTT,TRBV5-4,.,TRBJ1-5,.
CASSSWLAGGNEQFF,TGTGCCAGCAGTTCTTGGCTAGCGGGAGGCAATGAGCAGTTCTTC,TRBV27,.,TRBJ2-1,TRBD2
CASSYEWGDYEQYF,TGTGCCAGCAGTTACGAATGGGGAGACTACGAGCAGTACTTC,TRBV7-2,.,TRBJ2-7,.
CASTIEGNTGELFF,TGTGCCAGTACCATAGAAGGAAACACCGGGGAGCTGTTTTTT,TRBV19,.,TRBJ2-2,.
CAWRAQGREKLFF,TGTGCCTGGAGGGCCCAGGGCCGTGAAAAACTGTTTTTT,TRBV30,.,TRBJ1-4,.
CASSGMSYNEQFF,TGTGCCAGCAGTGGGATGAGTTACAATGAGCAGTTCTTC,TRBV2,.,TRBJ2-1,.
CASSRAVLLSSYNSPLHF,TGTGCCAGCAGTCGGGCGGTCCTCCTGAGCTCCTATAATTCACCCCTCCACTTT,TRBV6-6,.,TRBJ1-6,.
CASSEGRGAYNEQFF,TGTGCCAGCAGTGAGGGGCGGGGGGCCTACAATGAGCAGTTCTTC,TRBV2,.,TRBJ2-1,TRBD2
CASRVLGGLGNTGELFF,TGTGCCAGCAGGGTTCTGGGAGGTCTTGGGAACACCGGGGAGCTGTTTTTT,TRBV28,once,TRBJ2-2,.
CASTEDRSSNQPQHF,TGTGCCAGCACCGAAGACAGGTCAAGCAATCAGCCCCAGCATTTT,TRBV6-5,.,TRBJ1-5,.
CASSLFPTYEQYF,TGTGCCAGCAGTTTGTTCCCTACCTACGAGCAGTACTTC,TRBV12-3/TRBV12-4,.,TRBJ2-7,.
CASSERPSYEQYF,TGTGCCAGCAGTGAAAGACCCTCCTACGAGCAGTACTTC,TRBV6-4,.,TRBJ2-7,.
CASSIVGASTDTQYF,TGTGCCAGTAGCATAGTAGGAGCTAGCACAGATACGCAGTATTTT,TRBV19,.,TRBJ2-3,.
CASSQGLEVAFF,TGCGCCAGCAGCCAAGGTCTGGAGGTAGCTTTCTTT,TRBV4-1,.,TRBJ1-1,.
CASSISGTGIHEQYF,TGTGCCAGTAGTATCTCCGGGACAGGGATCCACGAGCAGTACTTC,TRBV19,once,TRBJ2-7,TRBD1
CASSLDATGANVLTF,TGTGCCAGCAGCTTGGATGCGACCGGGGCCAACGTCCTGACTTTC,TRBV5-8,.,TRBJ2-6,.